The 5 T cell receptor beta chains reported below all come from one sample, sequenced in a study of blood T cell repertoires in COVID-19. The method was immunoSEQ multiplex PCR; TCRdb's version includes in-frame clones alone and lacks a portion of them. In the table there are about 100,000 clones, 80% to 90% of which are singletons. Sequences were obtained from peripheral blood. These receptors originate from a human donor in a cohort sampled during active COVID-19.

The V call is TRBV10-2, the J call TRBJ2-7; no reliable D call. CDR3 size: 10 residues. Per germline, CDR1 WSHSY and CDR2 SAAADI. V was pared by 8 bases and J by 4 bases, with 6 bases between. The chain's CDR3 is CASGEYEQYF. The CDR3, as DNA: TGCGCCAGCGGAGAATACGAGCAGTACTTC.

This chain joins TRBV15 and TRBJ2-2; 8 nucleotides agree with TRBD2. Unmatched junction bases numbered 5, after V lost 0 bases and J lost 5 bases. Germline-derived CDR1 and CDR2 are LNHNV and YYDKDF (reference sequence). The CDR3 loop spans 16 amino acids. The CDR3 coding sequence is TGTGCCACCAGCAGAGATGGGACTAGTCCTACCGGGGAGCTGTTTTTT. This sequence encodes CATSRDGTSPTGELFF.

This clone was seen a single time. The chain links TRBV7-6 to TRBJ2-7; TRBD2 matches at 7 bases. Germline V CDR1 and CDR2: SGHVS, FNYEAQ. Trimming took 5 bases from V and 2 from J; bases not matched to a gene: 9. This CDR3 contains 15 residues. CDR3 amino acids: CASSSGTGHTYEQYF. The CDR3 DNA sequence: TGTGCCAGCAGCAGCGGGACGGGCCATACCTACGAGCAGTACTTC. The full variable domain, rest sourced from reference TRBV7-6 and TRBJ2-7, is GAGVSQSPRYKVTKRGQDVALRCDPISGHVSLYWYRQALGQGPEFLTYFNYEAQQDKSGLPNDRFSAERPEGSISTLTIQRTEQRDSAMYRCASSSGTGHTYEQYFGPGTRLTVT.

The chain combines TRBV7-9 with TRBJ2-1, with TRBD2 matching 8 bases. The CDR3 runs to 18 residues. Unmatched junction bases numbered 13, after V lost 6 bases and J lost 0 bases. The germline V gene encodes CDR1 SEHNR and CDR2 FQNEAQ (reference sequence). The CDR3 protein is CASRPREGGTSSYNEQFF. The CDR3 region has the DNA TGTGCCAGCAGGCCACGGGAGGGAGGGACCAGCTCCTACAATGAGCAGTTCTTC.

This chain uses TRBV19 with TRBJ2-4, with TRBD1 matching 9 bases. The V gene's germline CDR1 is LNHDA and CDR2 SQIVND (reference sequence). The CDR3 loop spans 15 amino acids. V gave up 4 bases and J gave up 3 bases; unmatched junction bases: 4. CDR3 loop: CASSKRGQGKNIQYF. CDR3 nucleotide sequence: TGTGCCAGTAGTAAAAGGGGACAGGGCAAAAACATTCAGTACTTC.